This TCR beta chain was recorded in a study of early T cells in non-severe SARS-CoV-2 infection. Study background: The authors sequenced bulk RNA from unsorted whole blood, leaving chains unpaired. Overall study results and limits: Anti-spike CD8 specificities were favored by VDJdb matching, whose results missed private and CD4 specificities.

Germline CDR1 and CDR2: MNHEY and SMNVEV (reference sequence). V was trimmed by 8 bases and J by 6 bases, leaving 11 bases between them. The CDR3 is made up of 12 amino acids. This clonotype was detected only a few times. What it recognizes is unknown. This sequence may be a read error, since a much larger clone differs from it by one base. Each single cDNA molecule received a unique molecular identifier. TCRdb used MiXCR to reprocess the 5' RACE reads, holding one entry per CDR3 protein. In the table there are approximately 37,000 distinct CDR3 sequences, roughly 5.4% of which are singletons. This sequence originates from an adult who was a healthcare worker with PCR-confirmed SARS-CoV-2 infection or an uninfected control (not recorded which). This chain connects TRBV27 to TRBJ1-5; D not certain. The material sequenced was whole blood, taken at baseline. In DNA, the CDR3 is TGTGCCAGCCAGACGGGCGGTCAGCCCCAGCATTTT. This sequence encodes CASQTGGQPQHF.